The rows below give T cell receptor beta chains drawn from one sample of a study of identical twins. TCRdb used MiXCR to reprocess the 5' RACE reads, holding one entry per CDR3 protein. The table shows nearly 900,000 distinct CDR3 sequences, with around an eighth occurring only once. The same sample was also used in a study of yellow fever vaccine responses in identical twins.

Sequenced sample: PBMCs. Receptor source: a woman between 18 and 29 years old in good health. CDR3s include the opening cysteine and the closing phenylalanine or tryptophan. The D gene is left open where the match is weak. Size tells how often a clone was seen (once, few, many) or the class of an expanded clone, and some rows leave it out.

j_call | d_call | v_call | clone_size | cdr3_nt | cdr3_aa
TRBJ2-7 | - | TRBV20-1 | - | TGCAGTGCCAAGTCTACATACGAGCAGTACTTC | CSAKSTYEQYF
TRBJ2-7 | - | TRBV6-1 | - | TGTGCCAGCCTTGCTGCCAGGGGTAGCTCCTACGAGCAGTACTTC | CASLAARGSSYEQYF
TRBJ1-1 | - | TRBV5-6 | - | TGTGCCAGCAGCTTGAGGCAGGGAAGGGCTGAAGCTTTCTTT | CASSLRQGRAEAFF
TRBJ2-1 | - | TRBV9 | few | TGTGCCAGCAGCGTGACTAGTAGGTCCTACAATGAGCAGTTCTTC | CASSVTSRSYNEQFF
TRBJ2-7 | - | TRBV5-1 | - | TGCGCCAGCAGCCGCTGGGCCTACGAGCAGTACTTC | CASSRWAYEQYF
TRBJ2-1 | TRBD2 | TRBV20-1 | few | TGCAGTGCCCGGGACGCCAGTGGGGGGGGGCAGTTCTTC | CSARDASGGGQFF
TRBJ2-7 | TRBD2 | TRBV7-2 | - | TGTGCCAGCAAGACTAGCTTCCCCTCCTACGAGCAGTACTTC | CASKTSFPSYEQYF
TRBJ2-1 | TRBD1 | TRBV20-1 | - | TGCAGTGCTAGAACGACCAGGGGGCGGGGTGAGCAGTTCTTC | CSARTTRGRGEQFF
TRBJ2-3 | TRBD2 | TRBV27 | few | TGTGCCAGCAGTCTGACTAGCGGGACCAGCACAGATACGCAGTATTTT | CASSLTSGTSTDTQYF
TRBJ2-7 | - | TRBV28 | many | TGTGCCAGCAGTTCGATATACGAGCAGTACTTC | CASSSIYEQYF
TRBJ1-1 | - | TRBV2 | few | TGTGCCCTCGGGCAGGGGTGGACTGAAGCTTTCTTT | CALGQGWTEAFF
TRBJ2-3 | - | TRBV28 | many | TGTGCCAGCAGTTCGAATCTCAATCCAGGGGCAGATACGCAGTATTTT | CASSSNLNPGADTQYF
TRBJ1-2 | TRBD1 | TRBV4-1 | few | TGCGCCAGCAGCCAAAGGGGACAGGGTACTAACTATGGCTACACCTTC | CASSQRGQGTNYGYTF
TRBJ2-1 | TRBD2 | TRBV24-1 | - | TGTGCCACCAGTGATTTTAGCGTAGCGGGAACCTATTTCAATGAGCAGTTCTTC | CATSDFSVAGTYFNEQFF
TRBJ2-2 | - | TRBV13 | many | TGTGCCAGCAGAAAAATCACAGAATTCACGAACACCGGGGAGCTGTTTTTT | CASRKITEFTNTGELFF
TRBJ2-2 | TRBD2 | TRBV3-1 | few | TGTGCCAGCAGCCAGGAGGGACTAGCGGAAAACACCGGGGAGCTGTTTTTT | CASSQEGLAENTGELFF
TRBJ2-1 | TRBD2 | TRBV28 | - | TGTGCCAGCAGTTTATTCCGACTAGCGGACCACAATGAGCAGTTCTTC | CASSLFRLADHNEQFF
TRBJ2-3 | - | TRBV20-1 | few | TGCAGTGCTAGAATCGGAAGCACAGATACGCAGTATTTT | CSARIGSTDTQYF
TRBJ2-2 | TRBD1 | TRBV6-1 | many | TGTGCCAGCAGAACAACGACAGGGGGCGCGTTAAACGGGGAGCTGTTTTTT | CASRTTTGGALNGELFF
TRBJ2-5 | - | TRBV3-1 | once | TGTGCCAGCTGCCAGATACAGGAGACTGGGGAGACCCAGTACTTC | CASCQIQETGETQYF
TRBJ2-3 | - | TRBV3-1 | - | TGTGCCAGCAGCCAACCCCCAGATACGCAGTATTTT | CASSQPPDTQYF
TRBJ2-2 | - | TRBV12-3/TRBV12-4 | few | TGTGCCAGCAGTTTAGCGACCGGGGCCGGGGAGCTGTTTTTT | CASSLATGAGELFF
TRBJ2-1 | TRBD2 | TRBV20-1 | few | TGCAGTGCTAGTACGTATAGCGGGAGGTACAATGAGCAGTTCTTC | CSASTYSGRYNEQFF
TRBJ1-1 | - | TRBV4-1 | - | TGCGCCAGCAGCCAAGTCCTAGCTCTGGCGGTTAGAGGGCATCGACGAACTGAAGCTTTCTTT | CASSQVLALAVRGHRRTEAFF
TRBJ2-5 | TRBD2 | TRBV20-1 | few | TGCAGTGCTAGAGATGCTAGCGGGAGTAACAAGCAAGAGACCCAGTACTTC | CSARDASGSNKQETQYF
TRBJ2-7 | TRBD1 | TRBV6-5 | - | TGTGCCAGCAGTTACTCGATCGTGGGCCAGGGGGCCTACGAGCAGTACTTC | CASSYSIVGQGAYEQYF
TRBJ2-2 | - | TRBV10-2 | - | TGCGCCAGCACGGAAGCAGGGGGGACCGGGGAGCTGTTTTTT | CASTEAGGTGELFF
TRBJ1-6 | TRBD1 | TRBV2 | - | TGTGCCTCCGGGGGACAGGCTAATTCACCCCTCCACTTT | CASGGQANSPLHF
TRBJ2-1 | TRBD1 | TRBV7-8 | few | TGTGCCAGCAGCTTAGAACAGGGGATAAGCGAGCAGTTCTTC | CASSLEQGISEQFF
TRBJ2-1 | - | TRBV20-1 | many | TGCAGCGGGGGGCCCGGCGACAATGAGCAGTTCTTC | CSGGPGDNEQFF
TRBJ2-1 | - | TRBV5-1 | few | TGCGCCAGCAGGCGAACAAGTAGCTCCTACAATGAGCAGTTCTTC | CASRRTSSSYNEQFF
TRBJ2-2 | - | TRBV12-3/TRBV12-4 | many | TGTGCCAGCAGCAGAGATCTGAACACCGGGGAGCTGTTTTTT | CASSRDLNTGELFF
TRBJ2-7 | TRBD2 | TRBV10-3 | - | TGTGCCATCAGTGATAAAGCGGGAGGCGCCTACGAGCAGTACTTC | CAISDKAGGAYEQYF
TRBJ2-3 | TRBD2 | TRBV20-1 | - | TGCAGTGCCCAAACCCGACTAGCGGGAACCGCAGATACGCAGTATTTT | CSAQTRLAGTADTQYF
TRBJ2-3 | - | TRBV28 | - | TGTGCCAGCAGTTTATATAGTGGGGCGGGAGATACGCAGTATTTT | CASSLYSGAGDTQYF
TRBJ2-7 | TRBD2 | TRBV6-2/TRBV6-3 | - | TGTGCCAGCAGTTACGGGGCGGGAGACGTCGAGCAGTACTTC | CASSYGAGDVEQYF
TRBJ1-1 | - | TRBV7-9 | - | TGTGCCAGCAGCTTCGGGCAGATGAGTGAAGCTTTCTTT | CASSFGQMSEAFF
TRBJ1-1 | - | TRBV11-3 | - | TGTGCCAGCAGCTTAGAGAGGGGGGGACGGATGAACACTGAAGCTTTCTTT | CASSLERGGRMNTEAFF
TRBJ2-1 | TRBD2 | TRBV12-3/TRBV12-4 | many | TGTGCCAGCAGTTTAGCGGTGGATAGCGGGAATGAGCAGTTCTTC | CASSLAVDSGNEQFF
TRBJ2-1 | TRBD1 | TRBV11-2 | - | TGTGCCAGCAGGGGACAGCTCTACAATGAGCAGTTCTTC | CASRGQLYNEQFF
TRBJ2-7 | - | TRBV27 | - | TGTGCCAGCAGCCGAGAGGGCGCACTAAACTACGAGCAGTACTTC | CASSREGALNYEQYF
TRBJ2-3 | TRBD2 | TRBV4-1 | few | TGCGCCAGCAGCCAATGGGGATCGGGACTAGCGGGAGGGGATACGCAGTATTTT | CASSQWGSGLAGGDTQYF
TRBJ2-1 | TRBD2 | TRBV4-2 | - | TGTGCCAGCAGCCAGACAAGGACTAGCGGGGGGGCCAGGTACTACAATGAGCAGTTCTTC | CASSQTRTSGGARYYNEQFF
TRBJ1-1 | - | TRBV27 | once | TGTGCCAGCAGCCTTTCTTGGAACACTGAAGCTTTCTTT | CASSLSWNTEAFF
TRBJ2-7 | - | TRBV18 | - | TGTGCCAGCTCATTACCCGGGAGATTCGAGCAGTACTTC | CASSLPGRFEQYF
TRBJ2-7 | - | TRBV5-6 | - | TGTGCCAGCAGCCCCATCGGGCGGGACGAATCCCACGAGCAGTACTTC | CASSPIGRDESHEQYF
TRBJ2-5 | TRBD2 | TRBV10-1 | few | TGCGCCAGCAAGACTAGCGGGGCAGAGACCCAGTACTTC | CASKTSGAETQYF
TRBJ1-3 | TRBD1 | TRBV7-9 | few | TGTGCCAGCAGCCTTACAAACAGGGGGACTGGAAACACCATATATTTT | CASSLTNRGTGNTIYF
TRBJ2-2 | TRBD1 | TRBV10-3 | many | TGTGCCATCAGTGAGCCGGGACAGGGGGCACCGAACACCGGGGAGCTGTTTTTT | CAISEPGQGAPNTGELFF
TRBJ2-7 | - | TRBV6-1 | - | TGTGCCAGCAGGGAACAGGGATGGACCTACGAGCAGTACTTC | CASREQGWTYEQYF